These 4 T cell receptor beta chains came from one sample sequenced in a study of blood T cell repertoires in COVID-19. Some clones are missing from TCRdb's copy, which holds only in-frame ones; the method was immunoSEQ multiplex PCR. In the table there are about 280,000 clones, 89% of which are singletons. Sample: peripheral blood. These receptors originate from a woman younger than 45 with COVID-19, enrolled during active disease.

This clone was observed a handful of times. The chain joins TRBV6-5 to TRBJ1-5; 8 bases match TRBD1. Germline V gene lookup returns CDR1 MNHEY and CDR2 SVGAGI. With 7 bases clipped from V and 8 bases from J, the junction kept 7 bases outside the gene matches. This CDR3 is built from 13 residues. The chain's CDR3 is CASNAGGWEPQHF. DNA of the CDR3: TGTGCCAGCAATGCAGGGGGCTGGGAGCCCCAGCATTTT.

This clone has more than one count but fewer than ten. V usage is TRBV7-9 and J usage is TRBJ1-2; TRBD1 aligns across 7 bases. V shed 8 bases, J shed 5 bases, and the junction held 17 bases outside the gene matches. In germline, CDR1 is SEHNR, CDR2 FQNEAQ (reference sequence). This CDR3 region has 16 residues. CDR3 DNA: TGTGCCAGCGACACCCCAGGGGGGCCCACGGAATATGGCTACACCTTC. It codes for CASDTPGGPTEYGYTF. The full variable domain, its missing parts supplied by reference TRBV7-9 and TRBJ1-2, is DTGVSQNPRHKITKRGQNVTFRCDPISEHNRLYWYRQTLGQGPEFLTYFQNEAQLEKSRLLSDRFSAERPKGSFSTLEIQRTEQGDSAMYLCASDTPGGPTEYGYTFGSGTRLTVV.

This clone is a singleton in its sample. The chain links TRBV5-6 to TRBJ1-3; D is unresolved. The germline V gene has CDR1 SGHDT and CDR2 YYEEEE. V lost 4 bases, J lost 0 bases, and 20 bases lay in between. CDR3 length: 18 amino acids. The CDR3 bases are TGTGCCAGCAGCCTGCGCGCCGGGTGGCGTACCTCTGGAAACACCATATATTTT. Translating gives CASSLRAGWRTSGNTIYF.

The chain employs TRBV3-1 (or the pseudogene TRBV3-2) and TRBJ2-3; 11 bases match TRBD2. This CDR3 comprises 16 residues. The V and J ends lost 4 bases and 6 bases, in that order; junction bases with no gene match: 9. The germline CDR1 and CDR2 sequences are LGHDT and YNNKEL (reference sequence). The CDR3 DNA reads TGTGCCAGCAGCCGAAGTAGCGGGGGGGCCGCGGATACGCAGTATTTT. This sequence encodes CASSRSSGGAADTQYF.